These 9 T cell receptor beta chains were all obtained from the same sample, sequenced in a study of cytomegalovirus exposure and HLA in healthy donors. The PCR contained 60 Vbeta and 13 Jbeta primers. This table comes from immunoSEQ multiplex PCR, and its TCRdb copy is limited to in-frame clones, with some not included. The table counts roughly 120,000 clones; 6.8% lies in the top ten. Sequenced input: PBMCs. The receptors were sampled from a man in his forties in good health and CMV-seropositive.

The V call is TRBV6-6, the J call TRBJ2-7; D might be TRBD1 (5 bases). V shed 0 bases and J shed 2 bases, with 5 bases lying between them. Germline CDR1 MNHNY, CDR2 SVGAGI (reference sequence). CDR3 length equals 13 residues. The DNA for the CDR3 is TGTGCCAGCAGTTACTCGGACACCTACGAGCAGTACTTC. Amino acid sequence: CASSYSDTYEQYF.

The chain employs TRBV29-1 and TRBJ2-1, with TRBD2 identical over 7 bases. The CDR3 sequence is 15 residues long. Germline-derived CDR1 and CDR2 are SQVTM and ANQGSEA. V was pared by 3 bases and J by 2 bases, with 7 bases of the junction left unmatched. The CDR3 loop is CSVDGSSGTYNEQFF. The CDR3, as DNA: TGCAGCGTTGATGGGTCTAGCGGAACCTACAATGAGCAGTTCTTC.

The CDR3 here is CASSLFGENSPLHF. The CDR3 DNA reads TGTGCCAGCAGCTTATTCGGAGAAAATTCACCCCTCCACTTT. The chain links TRBV7-9 to TRBJ1-6; no definite D call. CDR1 SEHNR and CDR2 FQNEAQ come from the germline V gene (reference sequence). This CDR3 is built from 14 residues. V was trimmed by 2 bases and J by 7 bases, leaving 9 bases between them.

On this clone: Additional DNA sequences in this sample encode the identical CDR3. CDR3 loop: CASSQGQGTYEQYF. The CDR3 coding sequence is TGTGCCAGCAGCCAAGGACAGGGTACCTACGAGCAGTACTTC. The chain joins TRBV4-2 to TRBJ2-7, with 7 bases that match TRBD1. After removal of 1 base from V and 2 bases from J, the junction contained 2 bases not matched to a gene. Germline loops: CDR1 LGHNA, CDR2 YNFKEQ. This CDR3 has 14 residues.

The V gene is TRBV10-3, the J gene TRBJ2-1; TRBD2 might be the D (5 bases). The CDR3 covers 11 residues. Germline CDR1 and CDR2: ENHRY and SYGVKD. The ends were cut back, 3 bases at V and 9 bases at J, with 6 bases in the middle. The CDR3 coding sequence is TGTGCCATCAGTGAACTAGGTGAGCAGTTCTTC. Protein: CAISELGEQFF.

The genes are TRBV2 and TRBJ2-2; D gene ambiguous. Germline V gene sequence: CDR1 SNHLY, CDR2 FYNNEI. This CDR3 region has 13 residues. V shed 8 bases and J shed 0 bases, with 7 bases lying between them. CDR3 in DNA: TGTGCCAGCTCGGCGGCGAACACCGGGGAGCTGTTTTTT. Translation: CASSAANTGELFF.

CDR3 coding DNA: TGCGCCAGCAGCTTGACCCGCGGGGCTCCCGGACCTCACCGCCAAGAGACCCAGTACTTC. Its protein product is CASSLTRGAPGPHRQETQYF. This sequence joins TRBV5-1 and TRBJ2-5; D is possibly TRBD2 (6 bases). V lost 1 base and J lost 1, with 26 bases in between. The CDR3 contains 20 residues. The germline CDR1 and CDR2 sequences are SGHRS and YFSETQ. Based on the CDR3 plus reference TRBV5-1 and TRBJ2-5, the full variable domain is KAGVTQTPRYLIKTRGQQVTLSCSPISGHRSVSWYQQTPGQGLQFLFEYFSETQRNKGNFPGRFSGRQFSNSRSEMNVSTLELGDSALYLCASSLTRGAPGPHRQETQYFGPGTRLLVL.

This sequence joins TRBV4-3 and TRBJ2-1; D remains unclear. Trimming removed 0 bases at V and 2 bases at J, with 8 bases between. Germline V gene sequence: CDR1 LGHNA, CDR2 YSLEER. The CDR3 runs to 15 residues. DNA for the CDR3: TGCGCCAGCAGCCAAGAAAGCGTAACCTACAATGAGCAGTTCTTC. Translated, it gives CASSQESVTYNEQFF.

The rearrangement links TRBV29-1 to TRBJ2-7; a weak D match, TRBD1 (6 bases). This CDR3 spans 13 amino acids. Germline CDR1 reads SQVTM; CDR2 reads ANQGSEA. The germline V and J ends were trimmed by 7 bases and 2 bases, with 15 bases remaining between them. As DNA, the CDR3 is TGCAGCGCAACAGGGCGCATGGCCTACGAGCAGTACTTC. It translates to CSATGRMAYEQYF.